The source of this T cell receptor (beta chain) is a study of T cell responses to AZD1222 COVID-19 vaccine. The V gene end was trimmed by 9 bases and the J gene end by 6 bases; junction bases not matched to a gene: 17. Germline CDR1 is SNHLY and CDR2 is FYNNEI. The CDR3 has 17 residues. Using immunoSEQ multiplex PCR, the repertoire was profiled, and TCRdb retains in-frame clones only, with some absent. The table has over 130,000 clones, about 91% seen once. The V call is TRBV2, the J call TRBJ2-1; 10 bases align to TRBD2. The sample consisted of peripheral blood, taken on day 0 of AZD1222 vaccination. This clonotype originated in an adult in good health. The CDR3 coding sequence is TGTGCCAGACGTGGAGACCCAACTAGCGGGAAGGTCAATGAGCAGTTCTTC. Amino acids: CARRGDPTSGKVNEQFF.